This TCR beta chain was identified during a study of blood T cell repertoires in COVID-19. Study-level information: Both acute and convalescent COVID-19 samples were obtained from the United States, Italy and Spain. T cells, B-cell-depleted T cells, or PBMCs supplied cDNA or gDNA.

Germline values: CDR1 SGDLS, CDR2 YYNGEE. The V gene end was trimmed by 4 bases and the J gene end by 2 bases; junction bases not matched to a gene: 7. This CDR3 has 16 amino acids. In the source study's methods: The authors estimated nucleated cell counts from reference gene primer amplification. Generated by immunoSEQ multiplex PCR, the TCRdb table keeps only in-frame clones and is missing some. V and J calls and clone size are those listed in that table; D and trimming were worked out from the DNA. The sample has roughly 240,000 clones, around four fifths seen once. This clonotype was obtained from a man in his sixties who had recovered from COVID-19. The chain has TRBV9 and TRBJ2-1, with 9 bases lining up with TRBD2. Sequencing was done on a sample of peripheral blood. Here the CDR3 reads CASSNRIAGAYNEQFF. CDR3 DNA sequence: TGTGCCAGCAGCAATAGGATAGCGGGAGCCTACAATGAGCAGTTCTTC.